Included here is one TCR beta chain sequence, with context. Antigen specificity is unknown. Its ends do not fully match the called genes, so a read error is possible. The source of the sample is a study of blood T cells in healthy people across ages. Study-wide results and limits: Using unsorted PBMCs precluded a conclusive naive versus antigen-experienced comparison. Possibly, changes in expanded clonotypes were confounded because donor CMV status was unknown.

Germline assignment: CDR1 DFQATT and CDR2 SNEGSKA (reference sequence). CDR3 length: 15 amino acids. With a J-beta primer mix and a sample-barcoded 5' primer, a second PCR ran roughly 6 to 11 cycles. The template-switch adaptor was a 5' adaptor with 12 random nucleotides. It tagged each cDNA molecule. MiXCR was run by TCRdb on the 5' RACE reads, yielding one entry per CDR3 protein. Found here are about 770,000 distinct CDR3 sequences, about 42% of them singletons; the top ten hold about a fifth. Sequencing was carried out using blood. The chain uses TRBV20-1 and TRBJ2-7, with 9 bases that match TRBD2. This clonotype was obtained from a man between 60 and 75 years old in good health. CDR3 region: CSARETSGLSYGQYF. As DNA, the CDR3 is TGCAGTGCTAGAGAGACTAGCGGACTGTCCTACGGGCAGTACTTC.